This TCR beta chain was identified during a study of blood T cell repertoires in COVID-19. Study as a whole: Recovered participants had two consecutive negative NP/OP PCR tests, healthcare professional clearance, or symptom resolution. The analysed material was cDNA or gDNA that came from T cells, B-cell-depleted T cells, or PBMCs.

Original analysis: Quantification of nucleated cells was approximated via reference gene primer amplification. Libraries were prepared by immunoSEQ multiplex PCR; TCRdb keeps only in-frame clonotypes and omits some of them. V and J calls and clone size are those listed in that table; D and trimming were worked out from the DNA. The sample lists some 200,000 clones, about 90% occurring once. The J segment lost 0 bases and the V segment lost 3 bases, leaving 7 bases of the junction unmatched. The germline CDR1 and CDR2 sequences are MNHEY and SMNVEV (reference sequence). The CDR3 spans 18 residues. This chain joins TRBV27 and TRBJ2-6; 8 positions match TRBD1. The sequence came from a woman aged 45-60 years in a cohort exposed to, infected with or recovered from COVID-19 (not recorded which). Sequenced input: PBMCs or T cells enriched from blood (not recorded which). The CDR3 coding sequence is TGTGCCAGCAGTTTTATACAGGGGGTGAACTCTGGGGCCAACGTCCTGACTTTC. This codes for CASSFIQGVNSGANVLTF.